This T cell receptor (beta chain) was observed in a study of T cells expressing NK-cell markers. Comments on this clonotype: Antigen: not known.

The CDR3 extends over 12 amino acids. It was by 5'RACE template switching with UMIs that TCR beta cDNA was made. No DNA is given; TCRdb re-called the 5' RACE reads and lists each CDR3 protein once. This repertoire comprises about 460,000 distinct CDR3 sequences; its ten largest clones make up more than 1.4%. Findings and limits, study-wide: In roughly six donors, dominant NKG2C+ clonotypes were about 1.0-7.5% of CD8+ T cells. Among a few donors, these clonotypes also ranked first in the CD3+CD56-NKG2C+ fraction. Whether expanded NKG2C-expressing T cell clones recognize HCMV is unknown.

The clonotype comes from a woman aged 45-65 years in good health. This chain uses TRBV12-3 or TRBV12-4 with TRBJ2-2; TCRdb's D call, TRBD1, is unchecked because there is no DNA. The sample consisted of blood T cells: a sorted CD56 or NKG2C T cell subset, CD4+ or CD8+ T cells, or bulk PBMC T cells (not recorded which). The CDR3 loop is CASIRGVGELFF.